This passage covers 27 T cell receptor beta chains from one sample sequenced in a study of CD8+ T cells in alopecia areata. Sequencing templates came from extracted RNA that was reverse transcribed into cDNA. Only in-frame clones appear in the TCRdb table, and some are missing; sequencing was by immunoSEQ multiplex PCR. The top ten hold 30% to 45% of the sample, which has approximately 150,000 clones, approximately 65% seen once. Sample: CD8+ T cells sorted from blood. These receptors all come from a human donor in good health.

V gene TRBV27 combines with J gene TRBJ1-1; possibly TRBD1 for D (5 bases). The CDR3 sequence is 13 residues long. Germline values: CDR1 MNHEY, CDR2 SMNVEV (reference sequence). The V end lost 9 bases, the J end lost 4 bases, and 15 bases lay between the germline ends. The CDR3 sequence is CASRSPGGTEAFF. CDR3 in DNA: TGTGCCAGTCGATCCCCCGGGGGCACTGAAGCTTTCTTT.

This clone occurred a few times. The chain couples TRBV27 to TRBJ2-7; D not resolved. V shed 2 bases and J shed 8 bases, with 16 bases lying between them. Looked up from germline, CDR1 is MNHEY and CDR2 is SMNVEV (reference sequence). The CDR3 is 14 residues long. In DNA, the CDR3 is TGTGCCAGCAGTTTAGATCCGGTCAGTCAACAGCAGTACTTC. It translates to CASSLDPVSQQQYF.

The J gene is TRBJ2-7, the V gene TRBV5-1, with D perhaps matching TRBD2 (5 bases). CDR1 SGHRS and CDR2 YFSETQ come from the germline V gene. Between the trimmed V and J ends, which lost 5 bases and 0 bases, there was a span of 9 bases. The CDR3 consists of 13 residues. The DNA of the CDR3 is TGCGCCAGCAGGGACGGGGACTCCTACGAGCAGTACTTC. Protein sequence: CASRDGDSYEQYF.

V gene TRBV15 combines with J gene TRBJ2-3, with 7 bases lining up with TRBD1. The junction had 6 bases not matched to a gene; V was cut back by 1 base and J by 2 bases. The CDR3 contains 16 residues. Germline lookup yields CDR1 LNHNV and CDR2 YYDKDF (reference sequence). The chain's CDR3 is CATSRAKGGFTDTQYF. In DNA, the CDR3 is TGTGCCACCAGCAGAGCGAAAGGGGGCTTCACAGATACGCAGTATTTT.

The J gene is TRBJ2-5, the V gene TRBV7-9; D may be TRBD1 (6 bases). Germline V lookup: CDR1 SEHNR, CDR2 FQNEAQ (reference sequence). Between the trimmed V and J ends, which lost 5 bases and 0 bases, there was a span of 13 bases. CDR3 size: 15 residues. The CDR3 loop reads CASSRTGTYQETQYF. CDR3 sequence (DNA): TGTGCCAGCAGCAGGACCGGGACATACCAAGAGACCCAGTACTTC.

Only a few counts were recorded for this clone. V usage is TRBV29-1 and J usage is TRBJ2-2; D unclear. The CDR3 consists of 12 residues. The V gene lost 4 bases and the J gene lost 7 bases, with 10 bases spanning the gap. Germline CDR1 reads SQVTM; CDR2 reads ANQGSEA. The CDR3 protein is CSVGNGHGELFF. The CDR3 DNA sequence: TGCAGCGTTGGCAACGGGCACGGGGAGCTGTTTTTT.

This clone was seen more than once but under ten times. The chain links TRBV9 to TRBJ2-1; D is uncertain. In germline, CDR1 is SGDLS, CDR2 YYNGEE. Trimming cost V 5 bases and J 6 bases, with 9 bases left between them. This CDR3 has 12 residues. CDR3 residues: CASSPKVNEQFF. DNA for the CDR3: TGTGCCAGCAGTCCCAAGGTCAATGAGCAGTTCTTC.

The chain uses TRBV19 and TRBJ2-2; 9 positions match TRBD2. Germline V gene lookup returns CDR1 LNHDA and CDR2 SQIVND (reference sequence). Trimming cost V 3 bases and J 5 bases; bases outside gene matches: 7. The CDR3 spans 16 residues. CDR3: CASSISGSGMTGELFF. In nucleotides, the CDR3 is TGTGCCAGTAGTATTAGCGGGAGTGGTATGACCGGGGAGCTGTTTTTT.

The chain is built from TRBV29-1 and TRBJ2-1; no clear D gene. From germline, CDR1 is SQVTM and CDR2 ANQGSEA. V lost 1 base and J lost 13, with 11 bases in between. The length of the CDR3 is 11 residues. DNA of the CDR3: TGCAGCGTTGAAGTACGGTCTGGCCAGTTCTTC. It specifies CSVEVRSGQFF.

The rearrangement uses TRBV5-1 and TRBJ2-5, with D possibly matching TRBD2 (6 bases). Trimming shortened V by 0 bases and J by 4 bases, and 7 bases separated the two germline ends. Looked up from germline, CDR1 is SGHRS and CDR2 is YFSETQ. This CDR3 region has 13 residues. The CDR3 nucleotides read TGCGCCAGCAGCTTGGACGGGGGAGAGACCCAGTACTTC. Its protein product is CASSLDGGETQYF.

The rearrangement joins TRBV29-1 to TRBJ2-7, with 9 positions matching TRBD2. The ends lost 6 bases at V and 4 bases at J; junction bases unmatched: 10. Germline V lookup: CDR1 SQVTM, CDR2 ANQGSEA. CDR3 length equals 14 residues. CDR3 sequence (DNA): TGCAGCGTCGTTACCGGGACTAGCAGGTACGAGCAGTACTTC. It is translated as CSVVTGTSRYEQYF.

The chain uses TRBV4-1 and TRBJ2-7; a weak D match, TRBD1 (6 bases). The CDR3 is 15 residues long. V lost 1 base and J 9 bases, leaving 19 bases between the germline ends. The V gene's germline CDR1 is MGHRA and CDR2 YSYEKL. The chain's CDR3 is CASSQVAGQKFGQYF. DNA of the CDR3: TGCGCCAGCAGCCAAGTTGCAGGACAGAAGTTTGGGCAGTACTTC.

Comments on this clone: Other nucleotide sequences from this sample produce the same CDR3. This sequence joins TRBV29-1 and TRBJ2-7; D uncertain. Germline lookup yields CDR1 SQVTM and CDR2 ANQGSEA. The CDR3 totals 11 residues. The V end was cut by 3 bases, the J end by 0 bases, with 3 bases between. The DNA of the CDR3 is TGCAGCGTTGACGACTCCTACGAGCAGTACTTC. Protein: CSVDDSYEQYF.

This CDR3 reads CASSLGTSGLGGYTF. CDR3 nucleotide sequence: TGTGCCAGCAGCTTGGGGACGTCAGGTCTCGGGGGCTACACCTTC. The rearrangement uses TRBV5-6 and TRBJ1-2, with unresolved D. V was clipped by 0 bases and J by 8 bases, with 17 bases between them. Germline CDR1 SGHDT, CDR2 YYEEEE. This CDR3 region has 15 residues.

The CDR3 reads CSVYNGGSAEAFF. Written as DNA, the CDR3 is TGCAGCGTTTACAACGGGGGTTCCGCTGAAGCTTTCTTT. The V call is TRBV29-1, the J call TRBJ1-1; a weak D match, TRBD1 (5 bases). The CDR3 loop spans 13 amino acids. V was trimmed by 5 bases and J by 6 bases, leaving 16 bases between them. Germline CDR1 SQVTM, CDR2 ANQGSEA.

There are a few counts of this clone. The chain links TRBV27 to TRBJ2-2; tentative D call: TRBD2 (6 bases). This CDR3 spans 14 amino acids. The V gene's germline CDR1 is MNHEY and CDR2 SMNVEV (reference sequence). The V end lost 7 bases, the J end lost 5 bases, and 14 bases lay between the germline ends. CDR3 DNA sequence: TGTGCCAGCATGGGGGGTTTGATGACCGGGGAGCTGTTTTTT. Protein: CASMGGLMTGELFF.

V usage is TRBV9 and J usage is TRBJ2-7, with D tentatively TRBD2 (5 bases). Germline V gene lookup returns CDR1 SGDLS and CDR2 YYNGEE. Trimming removed 0 bases from V and 5 bases from J, with 9 bases in between. There are 13 residues in the CDR3. The CDR3 DNA is TGTGCCAGCAGCGTAGGAGGGTTTGACGAGCAGTACTTC. This codes for CASSVGGFDEQYF.

This clone has a handful of counts. V usage is TRBV6-5 and J usage is TRBJ1-1; no clear D. Trimming shortened V by 4 bases and J by 8 bases, and 17 bases separated the two germline ends. The germline gives CDR1 MNHEY, CDR2 SVGAGI. The CDR3 has 14 residues. The CDR3 DNA reads TGTGCCAGCAGTTCCTCGGAATATGGGAAGGAAGCTTTCTTT. This encodes CASSSSEYGKEAFF.

The genes are TRBV6-7 and TRBJ2-1, with D possibly being TRBD2 (5 bases). Being an ORF, TRBV6-7 has a function that is uncertain. The CDR3 totals 17 residues. V lost 0 bases, J lost 0 bases, and 12 bases lay in between. CDR3: CASSYSGGSSSYNEQFF. The CDR3 region has the DNA TGTGCCAGCAGTTACTCCGGCGGGTCTAGCTCCTACAATGAGCAGTTCTTC.

This rearrangement joins TRBV30 to TRBJ2-7; the D gene is possibly TRBD1 (5 bases). This CDR3 region has 10 residues. Trimming removed 7 bases at V and 4 bases at J, with 8 bases between. The germline CDR1 and CDR2 sequences are GTSNPN and SVGIG (reference sequence). CDR3 loop: CAYSGYEQYF. CDR3 coding DNA: TGTGCCTACTCAGGGTACGAGCAGTACTTC.

J is TRBJ1-1 and V is TRBV9, with D possibly TRBD1 on 5 matching bases. The CDR3 loop spans 14 amino acids. The germline V gene has CDR1 SGDLS and CDR2 YYNGEE. The V and J ends lost 4 bases and 0 bases respectively, with 10 bases between them. DNA of the CDR3: TGTGCCAGCAGCCTGGGGCTCATGAACACTGAAGCTTTCTTT. Translation: CASSLGLMNTEAFF.

The chain recombines TRBV27 with TRBJ1-2; no firm D call. Germline V lookup: CDR1 MNHEY, CDR2 SMNVEV (reference sequence). This CDR3 contains 16 residues. The V gene lost 3 bases and the J gene lost 0 bases, with 14 bases spanning the gap. CDR3 protein: CASSLRARASNYGYTF. The CDR3 DNA reads TGTGCCAGCAGTTTGCGGGCCCGCGCTTCTAACTATGGCTACACCTTC.

The genes are TRBV29-1 and TRBJ2-1; the match to TRBD1 covers 10 bases. The junction had 14 bases not matched to a gene; V was cut back by 7 bases and J by 8 bases. CDR1 is SQVTM and CDR2 is ANQGSEA in the germline V gene. This CDR3 has 15 amino acids. The CDR3 DNA is TGCAGCGAAGCGGGGCAAGGGGACAGGGGTTATGAGCAGTTCTTC. This translates into CSEAGQGDRGYEQFF.

This clone occurred a few times. The chain recombines TRBV7-9 with TRBJ2-7; TRBD1 aligns across 7 bases. The CDR3 is made up of 15 amino acids. CDR1 SEHNR and CDR2 FQNEAQ come from the germline V gene (reference sequence). Unmatched junction bases numbered 11, after V lost 6 bases and J lost 3 bases. The CDR3 region is CASRAPGGPSYEQYF. CDR3 sequence (DNA): TGTGCCAGCAGAGCGCCAGGGGGTCCAAGCTACGAGCAGTACTTC.

In the case of this clone: The sample holds other DNA sequences that translate to the same CDR3. The chain carries TRBV29-1 and TRBJ1-1; maybe TRBD1 (5 bases). Germline CDR1 SQVTM, CDR2 ANQGSEA. V lost 6 bases and J 1 base, leaving 9 bases between the germline ends. The length of the CDR3 is 12 residues. The CDR3 spells CSVPGQNTEAFF. Here the CDR3 DNA reads TGCAGCGTCCCGGGGCAGAACACTGAAGCTTTCTTT.

The rearrangement links TRBV7-8 to TRBJ2-1, with a weak D call TRBD2 (6 bases). This CDR3 contains 13 residues. V lost 7 bases, J lost 7 bases, and 14 bases lay in between. The V gene's germline CDR1 is SGHVS and CDR2 FQNEAQ. CDR3 nucleotides: TGTGCCAGCATGGAGGGAGTAGTTAATGAGCAGTTCTTC. This sequence encodes CASMEGVVNEQFF.

The rearrangement uses TRBV9 and TRBJ2-1; D may be TRBD1 (6 bases). The CDR3 extends over 17 amino acids. Trimming took 2 bases from V and 8 from J, leaving 23 bases between them. Germline values: CDR1 SGDLS, CDR2 YYNGEE. The CDR3 bases are TGTGCCAGCAGCGTTCTACAGGACAGACTCTGGGGTGATGAGCAGTTCTTC. As protein: CASSVLQDRLWGDEQFF.